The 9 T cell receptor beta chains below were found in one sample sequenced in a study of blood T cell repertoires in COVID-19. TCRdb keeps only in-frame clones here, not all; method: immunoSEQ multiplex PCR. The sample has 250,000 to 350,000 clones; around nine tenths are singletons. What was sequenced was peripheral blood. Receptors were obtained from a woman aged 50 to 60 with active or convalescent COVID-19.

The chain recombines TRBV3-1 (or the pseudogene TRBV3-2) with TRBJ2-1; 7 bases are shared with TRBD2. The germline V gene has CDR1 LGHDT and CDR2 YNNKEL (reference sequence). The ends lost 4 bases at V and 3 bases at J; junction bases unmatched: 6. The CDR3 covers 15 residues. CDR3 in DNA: TGTGCCAGCAGCCCCTGGGAGCGGGACTACAATGAGCAGTTCTTC. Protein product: CASSPWERDYNEQFF.

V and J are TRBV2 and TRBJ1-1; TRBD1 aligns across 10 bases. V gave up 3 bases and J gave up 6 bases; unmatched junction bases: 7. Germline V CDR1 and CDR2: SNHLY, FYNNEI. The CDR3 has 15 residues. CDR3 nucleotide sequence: TGTGCCAGCAGTGACCGGGACAGGGGAAGGGCTGAAGCTTTCTTT. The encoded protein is CASSDRDRGRAEAFF.

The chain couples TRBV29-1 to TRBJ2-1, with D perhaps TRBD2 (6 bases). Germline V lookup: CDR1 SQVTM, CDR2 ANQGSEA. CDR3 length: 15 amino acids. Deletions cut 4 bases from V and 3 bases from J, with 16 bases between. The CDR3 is CSVALGAGLYNEQFF. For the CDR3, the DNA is TGCAGCGTTGCCCTCGGAGCGGGCCTCTACAATGAGCAGTTCTTC.

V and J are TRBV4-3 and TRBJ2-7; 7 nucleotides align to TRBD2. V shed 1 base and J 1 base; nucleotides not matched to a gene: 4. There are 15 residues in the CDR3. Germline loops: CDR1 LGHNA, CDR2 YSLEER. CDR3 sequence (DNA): TGCGCCAGCAGCCAAGGTAGCGGGCCTTCCTACGAGCAGTACTTC. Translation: CASSQGSGPSYEQYF.

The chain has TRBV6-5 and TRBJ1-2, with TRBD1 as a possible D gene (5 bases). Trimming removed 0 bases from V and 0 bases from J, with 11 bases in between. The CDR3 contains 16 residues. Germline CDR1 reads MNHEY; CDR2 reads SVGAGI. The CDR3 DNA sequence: TGTGCCAGCAGTTACTCGGCAGGGACTGCTAACTATGGCTACACCTTC. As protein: CASSYSAGTANYGYTF.

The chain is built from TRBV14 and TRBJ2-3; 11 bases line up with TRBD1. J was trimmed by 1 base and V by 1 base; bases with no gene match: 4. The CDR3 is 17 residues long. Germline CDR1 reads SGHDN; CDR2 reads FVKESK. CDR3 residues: CASSQGLGQGGTDTQYF. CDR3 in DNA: TGTGCCAGCAGCCAAGGCTTGGGACAGGGGGGCACAGATACGCAGTATTTT.

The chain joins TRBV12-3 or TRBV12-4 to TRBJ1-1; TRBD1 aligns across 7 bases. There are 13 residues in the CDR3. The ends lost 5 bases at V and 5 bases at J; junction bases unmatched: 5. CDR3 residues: CASSPRGWTEAFF. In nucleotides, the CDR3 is TGTGCCAGCAGTCCCAGGGGGTGGACTGAAGCTTTCTTT.

The CDR3 region is CASSPPLGVTAPLHF. The CDR3 coding sequence is TGTGCCAGCAGCCCGCCACTCGGGGTAACGGCCCCTCTCCACTTT. This chain links TRBV11-2 with TRBJ1-6; D ambiguous. The CDR3 length is 15 residues. The germline CDR1 and CDR2 sequences are SGHAT and FQNNGV. The V end lost 5 bases, the J end lost 16 bases, and 24 bases lay between the germline ends.

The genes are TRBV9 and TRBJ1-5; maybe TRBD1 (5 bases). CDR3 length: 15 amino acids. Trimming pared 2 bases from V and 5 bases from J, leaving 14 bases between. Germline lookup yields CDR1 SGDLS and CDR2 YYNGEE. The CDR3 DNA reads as TGTGCCAGCAGCGTTGGAGTGGGGCAGTATCAGCCCCAGCATTTT. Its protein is CASSVGVGQYQPQHF.